This entry lists 13 T cell receptor beta chains sequenced from one sample in a study of T cell changes during pregnancy in multiple sclerosis. Method: immunoSEQ multiplex PCR; TCRdb's copy keeps in-frame clones and lacks some. The sample gives approximately 65,000 clones, almost 97% of which show up once; 2% to 3% is in the top ten. The starting material was CD8+ T cells from peripheral blood mononuclear cells, obtained after pregnancy. Source of these receptors: a female donor with multiple sclerosis, enrolled in a pregnancy study.

The genes are TRBV27 and TRBJ2-5; the D gene is possibly TRBD1 (6 bases). The V end was cut by 7 bases, the J end by 4 bases, with 7 bases between. The CDR3 has 11 amino acids. Germline V gives CDR1 MNHEY, CDR2 SMNVEV (reference sequence). CDR3 amino acids: CASKGGETQYF. CDR3 DNA: TGTGCCAGCAAAGGGGGAGAGACCCAGTACTTC.

This clone has just one count. The chain is built from TRBV9 and TRBJ1-3; D remains unclear. Trimming stripped 2 bases from V and 0 bases from J, with 6 bases between. The CDR3 is 14 residues long. Looked up from germline, CDR1 is SGDLS and CDR2 is YYNGEE. CDR3 region: CASSVGSSGNTIYF. The CDR3 region has the DNA TGTGCCAGCAGCGTGGGGAGCTCTGGAAACACCATATATTTT. The complete variable domain, with remaining parts taken from reference TRBV9 and TRBJ1-3, reads DSGVTQTPKHLITATGQRVTLRCSPRSGDLSVYWYQQSLDQGLQFLIQYYNGEERAKGNILERFSAQQFPDLHSELNLSSLELGDSALYFCASSVGSSGNTIYFGEGSWLTVV.

V is TRBV19 and J is TRBJ2-7, with D possibly matching TRBD1 (6 bases). Trimming stripped 3 bases from V and 6 bases from J, with 18 bases between. This CDR3 is built from 15 residues. The V gene's germline CDR1 is LNHDA and CDR2 SQIVND (reference sequence). Written as DNA, the CDR3 is TGTGCCAGTAGTATCAGCTCTGGGGGCTTCGTCGAGCAGTACTTC. Amino acids: CASSISSGGFVEQYF.

The chain joins TRBV19 to TRBJ2-5, with 9 nucleotides matching TRBD2. Germline V gene data show CDR1 as LNHDA and CDR2 as SQIVND (reference sequence). V was clipped by 7 bases and J by 4 bases; unmatched bases: 10. The length of the CDR3 is 15 residues. CDR3 residues: CASTQIAGGRETQYF. The CDR3 bases are TGTGCCAGTACCCAGATTGCGGGAGGGCGAGAGACCCAGTACTTC.

The V and J genes are TRBV7-9 and TRBJ1-2; 9 bases align to TRBD1. The germline gives CDR1 SEHNR, CDR2 FQNEAQ (reference sequence). Trimming at V came to 8 bases and at J to 6 bases, leaving 7 bases not matched to a gene. This CDR3 spans 13 amino acids. The DNA for the CDR3 is TGTGCCAGCGGGACAGGGCCCCAGGATGGCTACACCTTC. Translation gives CASGTGPQDGYTF.

CDR3 region: CASSLVQGTDTQYF. Here the CDR3 DNA reads TGTGCCAGCAGTTTAGTTCAGGGCACAGATACGCAGTATTTT. The chain employs TRBV27 and TRBJ2-3; no clear D gene. The V end was cut by 2 bases, the J end by 1 base, with 7 bases between. The CDR3 is 14 amino acids. In germline, CDR1 is MNHEY, CDR2 SMNVEV (reference sequence).

The CDR3 is CASSPSLGFQPQHF. For the CDR3, the DNA is TGTGCCAGCAGTCCTAGTCTCGGGTTTCAGCCCCAGCATTTT. The V gene is TRBV7-8, the J gene TRBJ1-5; unclear D gene. Germline CDR1 SGHVS, CDR2 FQNEAQ. V dropped 6 bases and J dropped 6 bases, with 15 bases sitting between them. This CDR3 is 14 amino acids long.

This clone showed up just once. V gene TRBV27 combines with J gene TRBJ2-1, with 9 bases lining up with TRBD2. V was clipped by 0 bases and J by 7 bases; unmatched bases: 10. The CDR3 is 17 residues long. Germline V gene lookup returns CDR1 MNHEY and CDR2 SMNVEV (reference sequence). The CDR3 region has the DNA TGTGCCAGCAGTTTATCGGGCGGGAGGGCCCTCCCTAATGAGCAGTTCTTC. This sequence encodes CASSLSGGRALPNEQFF.

The genes are TRBV5-6 and TRBJ2-1, with 9 positions matching TRBD1. V was pared by 6 bases and J by 4 bases, with 8 bases of the junction left unmatched. The CDR3 is 15 residues long. Germline CDR1 and CDR2: SGHDT and YYEEEE. DNA for the CDR3: TGTGCCAGCACCCTTGGGGACAGGGATTACAATGAGCAGTTCTTC. It specifies CASTLGDRDYNEQFF. The full variable domain, in which reference TRBV5-6 and TRBJ2-1 provide the parts outside the CDR3, is DAGVTQSPTHLIKTRGQQVTLRCSPKSGHDTVSWYQQALGQGPQFIFQYYEEEERQRGNFPDRFSGHQFPNYSSELNVNALLLGDSALYLCASTLGDRDYNEQFFGPGTRLTVL.

The DNA of the CDR3 is TGTGCCAGCACCCTCGGGTCGGGGGATATCTCTGGAAACACCATATATTTT. Translation gives CASTLGSGDISGNTIYF. This sequence joins TRBV28 and TRBJ1-3; TRBD1 is a possible D gene (5 bases). CDR3 length: 17 residues. The V end was cut by 7 bases, the J end by 0 bases, with 19 bases between. Germline V gene sequence: CDR1 MDHEN, CDR2 SYDVKM. Using reference TRBV28 and TRBJ1-3 for the parts outside the CDR3, the full variable domain is DVKVTQSSRYLVKRTGEKVFLECVQDMDHENMFWYRQDPGLGLRLIYFSYDVKMKEKGDIPEGYSVSREKKERFSLILESASTNQTSMYLCASTLGSGDISGNTIYFGEGSWLTVV.

This chain links TRBV5-1 with TRBJ2-5; no definite D call. Looked up from germline, CDR1 is SGHRS and CDR2 is YFSETQ. Trimming cost V 0 bases and J 3 bases, with 6 bases left between them. This CDR3 has 13 residues. CDR3 bases: TGCGCCAGCAGCTTGGTTCAGGAAGAGACCCAGTACTTC. This encodes CASSLVQEETQYF.

The chain carries TRBV9 and TRBJ2-5; 8 nucleotides line up with TRBD2. The germline CDR1 and CDR2 sequences are SGDLS and YYNGEE. The CDR3 has 15 amino acids. Unmatched junction bases numbered 8, after V lost 4 bases and J lost 3 bases. The CDR3 nucleotides read TGTGCCAGCAGCTCGAGCGGGAGAGGAGAAGAGACCCAGTACTTC. Amino acids: CASSSSGRGEETQYF. Based on the CDR3 plus reference TRBV9 and TRBJ2-5, the full variable domain is DSGVTQTPKHLITATGQRVTLRCSPRSGDLSVYWYQQSLDQGLQFLIQYYNGEERAKGNILERFSAQQFPDLHSELNLSSLELGDSALYFCASSSSGRGEETQYFGPGTRLLVL.

The CDR3 region is CASSEFSQGAQGNTIYF. CDR3 nucleotide sequence: TGTGCCAGCAGTGAATTTTCACAGGGGGCGCAGGGAAACACCATATATTTT. The chain has TRBV2 and TRBJ1-3; 9 nucleotides line up with TRBD1. There are 17 residues in the CDR3. The V gene's germline CDR1 is SNHLY and CDR2 FYNNEI. With V trimmed by 2 bases and J by 4 bases, 9 bases remained unmatched.